Below, 22 T cell receptor beta chains from the same sample are listed, as sequenced in a study of shared clonotypes between healthy human individuals (dated by TCRdb to the early 2020s). Libraries were prepared through the immunoSEQ multiplex PCR assay. The table was pulled from immuneACCESS by TCRdb, which kept in-frame rearrangements only. Such tables lose some clones; where checked, under half of the loss comes from unresolved V genes, and the rest has no known cause. The sample contains around 2,000,000 clones, roughly 94% of them found a single time. The top ten hold 1% to 1.3% of the sample. CD8 naive samples were obtained by positive selection for CCR7 among CD45RO-negative cells, yielding a CD45RA+CCR7+ population from which TemRA cells were excluded. The specimen was naive CD8+ T cells sorted from blood. The cell subset or site tag for this specimen amounts to: CD45RA+CCR7+. All receptors derive from a man aged 18 to 29 in good health.

CDR3: CATSTPGQGVSPLHF. The CDR3 bases are TGTGCCACCAGCACTCCGGGACAGGGGGTCTCACCCCTCCACTTT. This sequence joins TRBV15 and TRBJ1-6; 11 nucleotides match TRBD1. CDR3 length: 15 amino acids. Per the germline V gene, CDR1 is LNHNV and CDR2 is YYDKDF (reference sequence). The ends lost 4 bases at V and 10 bases at J; junction bases unmatched: 6.

The genes are TRBV19 and TRBJ2-2; D gene uncertain. This CDR3 has 14 amino acids. V lost 9 bases, J lost 2 bases, and 13 bases lay in between. Germline assignment: CDR1 LNHDA and CDR2 SQIVND (reference sequence). This CDR3 is CASVDLRNTGELFF. DNA for the CDR3: TGTGCCAGCGTAGATCTTAGAAACACCGGGGAGCTGTTTTTT.

The rearrangement links TRBV5-1 to TRBJ2-1; 7 nucleotides align to TRBD2. Trimming removed 6 bases from V and 9 bases from J; junction bases left unmatched: 9. This CDR3 has 13 amino acids. Germline CDR1 reads SGHRS; CDR2 reads YFSETQ. In nucleotides, the CDR3 is TGCGCCAGCACCCTCCCGGGGGGTAGTGAGCAGTTCTTC. Its translation is CASTLPGGSEQFF. Full variable domain (remainder filled in from reference TRBV5-1 and TRBJ2-1): KAGVTQTPRYLIKTRGQQVTLSCSPISGHRSVSWYQQTPGQGLQFLFEYFSETQRNKGNFPGRFSGRQFSNSRSEMNVSTLELGDSALYLCASTLPGGSEQFFGPGTRLTVL.

A note on this clone: This sample also contains other DNA sequences that code for the same CDR3. The rearrangement joins TRBV11-2 to TRBJ1-2; D may be TRBD1 (5 bases). This CDR3 is 13 amino acids long. Trimming stripped 1 base from V and 4 bases from J, with 7 bases between. Germline loops: CDR1 SGHAT, CDR2 FQNNGV. The CDR3 DNA is TGTGCCAGCAGCTTAGGACAGTTCTATGGCTACACCTTC. It encodes CASSLGQFYGYTF.

CDR3 sequence: CASSSLADETQYF. The CDR3 DNA is TGTGCCAGCAGCTCCCTAGCAGACGAGACCCAGTACTTC. The rearrangement links TRBV2 to TRBJ2-5, with a possible D match to TRBD2 (5 bases). CDR3 length: 13 amino acids. Germline V gene sequence: CDR1 SNHLY, CDR2 FYNNEI. Trimming pared 6 bases from V and 5 bases from J, leaving 13 bases between.

The J gene is TRBJ2-7, the V gene TRBV5-4; the match to TRBD1 covers 9 bases. CDR3 length: 15 amino acids. Germline trimming cut 4 bases from V and 4 bases from J; bases unmatched to any gene: 9. Germline V gives CDR1 SGHNT, CDR2 YYREEE (reference sequence). The CDR3 nucleotides read TGTGCCAGCAGCCCGCCGGGACAGGGTATATACGAGCAGTACTTC. It is translated as CASSPPGQGIYEQYF.

The chain is built from TRBV4-1 and TRBJ2-1, with 7 nucleotides matching TRBD2. This CDR3 contains 18 residues. Germline trimming cut 1 base from V and 2 bases from J; bases unmatched to any gene: 11. Germline loops: CDR1 MGHRA, CDR2 YSYEKL. CDR3 DNA: TGCGCCAGCAGCCAAGGTTTTGGGGGAGGGTACACCTACAATGAGCAGTTCTTC. Amino acid sequence: CASSQGFGGGYTYNEQFF.

The chain recombines TRBV27 with TRBJ2-1; unclear D gene. The CDR3 runs to 12 residues. The ends were cut back, 5 bases at V and 6 bases at J, with 8 bases in the middle. Germline CDR1 and CDR2: MNHEY and SMNVEV (reference sequence). The DNA of the CDR3 is TGTGCCAGCAGTCCCCACGGCAATGAGCAGTTCTTC. Translating gives CASSPHGNEQFF.

The rearrangement joins TRBV11-2 to TRBJ2-3; 7 bases match TRBD2. The CDR3 contains 16 residues. The ends lost 0 bases at V and 4 bases at J; junction bases unmatched: 7. Germline V gives CDR1 SGHAT, CDR2 FQNNGV. CDR3 in amino acids: CASSLDVGAGADTQYF. In nucleotides, the CDR3 is TGTGCCAGCAGCTTAGATGTAGGGGCGGGAGCAGATACGCAGTATTTT. Full variable domain (remainder filled in from reference TRBV11-2 and TRBJ2-3): EAGVAQSPRYKIIEKRQSVAFWCNPISGHATLYWYQQILGQGPKLLIQFQNNGVVDDSQLPKDRFSAERLKGVDSTLKIQPAKLEDSAVYLCASSLDVGAGADTQYFGPGTRLTVL.

The chain couples TRBV7-9 to TRBJ2-5; 8 bases line up with TRBD1. The CDR3 has 18 amino acids. Germline V gene sequence: CDR1 SEHNR, CDR2 FQNEAQ (reference sequence). V lost 0 bases, J lost 4 bases, and 13 bases stayed unmatched. CDR3: CASSLALFGQGATETQYF. The CDR3 DNA reads as TGTGCCAGCAGCTTAGCGCTATTTGGGCAGGGGGCAACAGAGACCCAGTACTTC.

V and J are TRBV4-3 and TRBJ2-7; 10 nucleotides line up with TRBD2. CDR3 length: 15 residues. Trimming took 1 base from V and 5 from J; bases not matched to a gene: 5. Germline loops: CDR1 LGHNA, CDR2 YSLEER. DNA of the CDR3: TGCGCCAGCAGCCAAGTGCTAGCGGGAGCCCACGAGCAGTACTTC. Translating it yields CASSQVLAGAHEQYF.

The chain recombines TRBV29-1 with TRBJ2-1; maybe TRBD1 (6 bases). Trimming left V 1 base short and J 0 bases short, with 16 bases between. Germline CDR1 and CDR2: SQVTM and ANQGSEA. The CDR3 extends over 17 amino acids. The CDR3 DNA reads as TGCAGCGTTGAAGGGACAGCCCAAATAAGCTCCTACAATGAGCAGTTCTTC. This translates into CSVEGTAQISSYNEQFF.

The CDR3 loop is CASAPGQESYEQYF. The CDR3 bases are TGCGCCAGCGCGCCGGGACAGGAGTCCTACGAGCAGTACTTC. The chain uses TRBV5-1 and TRBJ2-7; TRBD1 aligns across 8 bases. CDR3 length equals 14 residues. Trimming took 7 bases from V and 1 from J; bases not matched to a gene: 7. CDR1 and CDR2 (germline): SGHRS, YFSETQ. The variable domain in full, completed from reference TRBV5-1 and TRBJ2-7, reads KAGVTQTPRYLIKTRGQQVTLSCSPISGHRSVSWYQQTPGQGLQFLFEYFSETQRNKGNFPGRFSGRQFSNSRSEMNVSTLELGDSALYLCASAPGQESYEQYFGPGTRLTVT.

A word on this clone: The same CDR3 can be traced to other DNA sequences in this sample. The chain joins TRBV5-1 to TRBJ2-7; TRBD2 matches at 7 bases. From germline, CDR1 is SGHRS and CDR2 YFSETQ. The CDR3 extends over 14 amino acids. V lost 3 bases to trimming and J lost 1 base; unmatched junction nucleotides: 4. The CDR3 loop is CASSWTGGSYEQYF. In DNA form, the CDR3 reads TGCGCCAGCAGCTGGACGGGGGGTTCCTACGAGCAGTACTTC.

This clone was found once. The genes are TRBV12-1 and TRBJ2-7; TRBD2, as called in the table, went unchecked against the DNA. TRBV12-1 is a recognized pseudogene. The CDR3 loop spans 18 amino acids. CDR3 amino acids: CASSSGLAGRSVVHEQYF. The DNA of the CDR3 is TGTGCCAGCAGCTCGGGGCTAGCGGGACGATCGGTTGTCCACGAGCAGTACTTC.

The rearrangement joins TRBV27 to TRBJ1-1, with D possibly being TRBD1 (5 bases). Germline V gene data show CDR1 as MNHEY and CDR2 as SMNVEV (reference sequence). This CDR3 comprises 14 residues. Trimming removed 3 bases from V and 3 bases from J, with 11 bases in between. In DNA, the CDR3 is TGTGCCAGCAGTTTCGGGCGGGGGGACACTGAAGCTTTCTTT. It encodes CASSFGRGDTEAFF.

J is TRBJ1-4 and V is TRBV5-6; 8 nucleotides line up with TRBD1. After removal of 0 bases from V and 8 bases from J, the junction contained 9 bases not matched to a gene. Germline CDR1 SGHDT, CDR2 YYEEEE. CDR3 size: 16 residues. The CDR3 loop reads CASSLGPRDRREKLFF. DNA for the CDR3: TGTGCCAGCAGCTTGGGGCCGAGGGACAGGAGGGAAAAACTGTTTTTT.

The chain has TRBV7-3 and TRBJ1-4; no reliable D call. This CDR3 has 16 amino acids. CDR1 and CDR2 (germline): SGHTA, FQGTGA. Trimming pared 6 bases from V and 7 bases from J, leaving 21 bases between. CDR3 sequence reads: CASRRFRGGRGEKLFF. In DNA, the CDR3 is TGTGCCAGCAGAAGATTCCGAGGCGGACGGGGTGAAAAACTGTTTTTT.

This chain connects TRBV7-9 to TRBJ2-5; D uncertain. The germline gives CDR1 SEHNR, CDR2 FQNEAQ (reference sequence). The CDR3 runs 13 residues. Trimming took 3 bases from V and 4 from J, leaving 9 bases between them. As DNA, the CDR3 is TGTGCCAGCAGCTTTAGCTCGACAGAGACCCAGTACTTC. Its protein product is CASSFSSTETQYF.

The chain joins TRBV7-9 to TRBJ1-3; D might be TRBD1 (5 bases). The CDR3 runs to 13 residues. Germline V gene sequence: CDR1 SEHNR, CDR2 FQNEAQ (reference sequence). The V end was cut by 1 base, the J end by 5 bases, with 6 bases between. CDR3: CASSLGDRNTIYF. The CDR3 DNA reads as TGTGCCAGCAGCTTAGGGGACCGAAACACCATATATTTT.

The V gene is TRBV27, the J gene TRBJ1-2; D gene uncertain. Trimming shortened V by 3 bases and J by 0 bases, and 8 bases separated the two germline ends. From germline, CDR1 is MNHEY and CDR2 SMNVEV (reference sequence). The CDR3 has 14 residues. CDR3 loop: CASSLDASNYGYTF. The CDR3, as DNA: TGTGCCAGCAGTTTGGACGCGTCTAACTATGGCTACACCTTC.

V usage is TRBV15 and J usage is TRBJ2-7, with D possibly being TRBD2 (6 bases). Germline V CDR1 and CDR2: LNHNV, YYDKDF (reference sequence). Trimming removed 1 base at V and 2 bases at J, with 9 bases between. This CDR3 region has 14 residues. CDR3 sequence: CATSRVRGTYEQYF. The DNA for the CDR3 is TGTGCCACCAGCAGAGTACGGGGGACCTACGAGCAGTACTTC.